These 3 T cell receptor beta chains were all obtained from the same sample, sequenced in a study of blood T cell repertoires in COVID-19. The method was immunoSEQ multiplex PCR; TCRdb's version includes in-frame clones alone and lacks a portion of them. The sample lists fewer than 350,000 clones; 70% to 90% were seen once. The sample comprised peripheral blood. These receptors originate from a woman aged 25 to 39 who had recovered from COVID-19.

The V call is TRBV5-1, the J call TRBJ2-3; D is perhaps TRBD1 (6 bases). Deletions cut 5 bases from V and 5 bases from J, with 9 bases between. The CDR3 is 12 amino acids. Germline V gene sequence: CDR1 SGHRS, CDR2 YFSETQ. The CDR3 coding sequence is TGCGCCAGCAGAGGGGGTATAGATACGCAGTATTTT. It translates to CASRGGIDTQYF.

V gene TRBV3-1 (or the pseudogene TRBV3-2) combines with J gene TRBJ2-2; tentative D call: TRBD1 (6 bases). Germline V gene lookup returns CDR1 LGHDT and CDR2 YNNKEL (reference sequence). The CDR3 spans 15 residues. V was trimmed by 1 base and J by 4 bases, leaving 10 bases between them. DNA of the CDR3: TGTGCCAGCAGCCAAGTCTCAGGGGTCACCGGGGAGCTGTTTTTT. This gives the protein CASSQVSGVTGELFF.

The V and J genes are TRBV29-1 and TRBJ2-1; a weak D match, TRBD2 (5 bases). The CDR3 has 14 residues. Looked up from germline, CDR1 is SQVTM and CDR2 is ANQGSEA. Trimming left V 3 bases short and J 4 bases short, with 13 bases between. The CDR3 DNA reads TGCAGCGTTGATAACTCCCGGAGGTACAATGAGCAGTTCTTC. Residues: CSVDNSRRYNEQFF.